This TCR beta chain is drawn from a study of blood T cell repertoires in COVID-19. Study-level information: There were acute and convalescent COVID-19 samples, and they came from the United States, Italy and Spain.

Germline trimming cut 3 bases from V and 7 bases from J; bases unmatched to any gene: 12. Germline assignment: CDR1 DFQATT and CDR2 SNEGSKA (reference sequence). The CDR3 is made up of 16 amino acids. Using immunoSEQ multiplex PCR, the repertoire was profiled, and TCRdb retains in-frame clones only, with some absent. Among approximately 300,000 clones listed, around 88% were seen once. Material: peripheral blood. The TCR was taken from a woman aged 45-65 years with acute or convalescent COVID-19. This chain links TRBV20-1 with TRBJ2-1, with TRBD2 matching over 10 bases. CDR3: CSASTVAGGPGNEQFF. The CDR3 nucleotides read TGCAGTGCTAGTACGGTAGCGGGAGGACCGGGTAATGAGCAGTTCTTC.